This T cell receptor (beta chain) was sequenced for a study of blood T cell repertoires in COVID-19. Methods used by the authors: Reference gene primers were amplified, and this amplification served to estimate nucleated cell counts. Repertoires were generated with immunoSEQ multiplex PCR, while TCRdb's copy carries only in-frame clones and drops some. Clone size and the V and J calls come from that table; the DNA yielded D and trimming. The sample has about 89,000 clones; about 96% are singletons. This CDR3 contains 13 residues. Between the trimmed V and J ends, which lost 1 base and 7 bases, there was a span of 10 bases. The germline V gene has CDR1 MNHEY and CDR2 SVGAGI.

The sequence was obtained from a human donor with active COVID-19. The donor label of this sample is uncertain. The J gene is TRBJ1-2, the V gene TRBV6-5; D possibly corresponds to TRBD1 (5 bases). Sequenced: peripheral blood. The CDR3 spells CASSYFRGAGYTF. The CDR3 region has the DNA TGTGCCAGCAGTTACTTTCGTGGGGCTGGCTACACCTTC.